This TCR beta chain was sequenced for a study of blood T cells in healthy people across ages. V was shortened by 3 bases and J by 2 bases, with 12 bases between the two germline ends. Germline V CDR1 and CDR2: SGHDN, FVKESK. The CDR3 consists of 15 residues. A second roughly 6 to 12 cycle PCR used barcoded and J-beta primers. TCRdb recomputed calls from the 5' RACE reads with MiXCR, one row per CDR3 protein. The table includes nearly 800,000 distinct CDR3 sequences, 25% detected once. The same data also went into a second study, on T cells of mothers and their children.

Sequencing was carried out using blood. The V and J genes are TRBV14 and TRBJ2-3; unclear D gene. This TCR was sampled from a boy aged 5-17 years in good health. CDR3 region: CASSQRTGHTDTQYF. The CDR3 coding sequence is TGTGCCAGCAGCCAGAGGACGGGTCACACAGATACGCAGTATTTT.